The rows below give T cell receptor beta chains drawn from one sample of a study of T-cell reconstitution after alpha-beta-depleted transplantation in children. TCRdb re-called the PCR reads with MiXCR, one entry per CDR3 protein. This table holds around 700,000 distinct CDR3 sequences, over 10% found once. The specimen comprised PBMCs, sampled before TCRalphabeta/CD19-depleted stem cell transplant. The receptor set was obtained from a girl aged 2 to 10 with congenital amegakaryocytic thrombocytopenia, due to receive a stem cell transplant. The conserved cysteine and the conserved F or W are not part of the CDR3 here.

SARDLLAVTDTQY	TRBV20-1	TRBJ2-3
ATRWRVTNTGELF	TRBV6-1	TRBJ2-2
ASSIAGVRDTQY	TRBV12-3/TRBV12-4	TRBJ2-3
SAPRVDTEAF	TRBV20-1	TRBJ1-1
ASSKASSFEGNEQF	TRBV7-8	TRBJ2-1
ATSRGVWPSTEAF	TRBV15	TRBJ1-1
ATSRPNTEAF	TRBV15	TRBJ1-1
ASSFQDTGELF	TRBV27	TRBJ2-2
SISPGLGAYGYT	TRBV29-1	TRBJ1-2
ASSLALTPTDTQY	TRBV7-9	TRBJ2-3
ASSIETGSSIYGYT	TRBV12-3/TRBV12-4	TRBJ1-2
AQRTGRVSYEQY	TRBV25-1	TRBJ2-7
ASSKALAGGPFYEQY	TRBV27	TRBJ2-7
AWSVGGEQF	TRBV30	TRBJ2-1
AMHMGNTGELF	TRBV10-3	TRBJ2-2
ASSFALVWANTEAF	TRBV12-3/TRBV12-4	TRBJ1-1
SATGPYNEQF	TRBV20-1	TRBJ2-1
ASSPPGLTDTQY	TRBV5-1	TRBJ2-3
ASSLLGTDRETQY	TRBV5-1	TRBJ2-5
ASSLAPTSRTGELF	TRBV7-6	TRBJ2-2
GSSLAPGPNTEAF	TRBV7-2	TRBJ1-1
ASGLAGGKIDTEAF	TRBV12-5	TRBJ1-1
ASRLLVDLTEQY	TRBV27	TRBJ2-7
ASSSGLADTKQF	TRBV5-1	TRBJ2-1
ASPRPSGTSREQF	TRBV12-3/TRBV12-4	TRBJ2-1
ASSRQVLYGYT	TRBV6-1	TRBJ1-2
ASRPSGSVSTDTQY	TRBV28	TRBJ2-3
SARDFGTGELF	TRBV20-1	TRBJ2-2
ATSRTNWIQY	TRBV15	TRBJ2-4
ASITDRANTGELF	TRBV6-1	TRBJ2-2
ASSEYIGGSPYEQY	TRBV2	TRBJ2-7
ASSLFGREGPDEQF	TRBV5-1	TRBJ2-1
ASSFLIARLAGGGTDTQY	TRBV7-6	TRBJ2-3
ASSTTGDTQY	TRBV5-1	TRBJ2-3
ASSQDPTEDNEQF	TRBV4-1	TRBJ2-1
SAAAVAKNIQY	TRBV20-1	TRBJ2-4
ASSWTGPKYTQY	TRBV5-1	TRBJ2-3
ASSFRSGPYEQY	TRBV7-9	TRBJ2-7
ASSGVPQNEKLF	TRBV12-3/TRBV12-4	TRBJ1-4
ASSYEEDTEAF	TRBV7-9	TRBJ1-1
ASGKRESKNIQY	TRBV27	TRBJ2-4
ASSFDRGRTYEQY	TRBV5-5	TRBJ2-7